Listed below are T cell receptor beta chains from one sample, sequenced in a study of cytomegalovirus exposure and HLA in healthy donors. The method was immunoSEQ multiplex PCR; TCRdb's version includes in-frame clones alone and lacks a portion of them. The sample holds 250,000 to 350,000 clones, 86% seen once. Sequences were obtained from PBMCs. These TCRs come from a man aged 40-49 years in good health and CMV-seropositive. Each CDR3 is given with its conserved first and last residue. Each record gives: J gene, V gene, D gene, clone size, CDR3 DNA, CDR3 protein. A D gene is named only where the DNA matches it firmly. A clone size is listed for some rows: how often the clone was seen (once, few, many), or a class if it is expanded.

>TRBJ2-7|TRBV5-1|NA|NA
TGCGCCAGCAGCTTGGCCGGGGATATGGGCTACGAGCAGTACTTC
CASSLAGDMGYEQYF
>TRBJ1-1|TRBV6-5|NA|once
TGTGCCAGCAGTTACGCAGGTTTGAACACTGAAGCTTTCTTT
CASSYAGLNTEAFF
>TRBJ1-5|TRBV2|TRBD1|NA
TGTGCCAGCAGCCGGACAGGGAGTAATCAGCCCCAGCATTTT
CASSRTGSNQPQHF
>TRBJ1-2|TRBV7-9|TRBD1|NA
TGTGCCAGCAGCGCAGGGACAGCAGCTAACTATGGCTACACCTTC
CASSAGTAANYGYTF
>TRBJ2-3|TRBV5-1|TRBD2|NA
TGCGCCAGCAGCTCACTACTAGCGGGAGGGGGCGATACGCAGTATTTT
CASSSLLAGGGDTQYF
>TRBJ1-4|TRBV9|TRBD1|NA
TGTGCCAGCAGCGTAGGGCAGATGGGACAGACAAATGAAAAACTGTTTTTT
CASSVGQMGQTNEKLFF
>TRBJ1-2|TRBV5-4|NA|NA
TGTGCCAGCAGCTCGAGACAGGCTGTTAGGTATGGCTACACCTTC
CASSSRQAVRYGYTF
>TRBJ1-2|TRBV7-6|NA|NA
TGTGCCAGCAGCTTAGGGGTACGGGGTGGCTACACCTTC
CASSLGVRGGYTF
>TRBJ1-5|TRBV27|NA|NA
TGTGCCAGCAGTTTATTAGGGGGTAATCAGCCCCAGCATTTT
CASSLLGGNQPQHF
>TRBJ2-1|TRBV14|NA|NA
TGTGCCAGCAGCCAAGGGGACACCAGGCTTCGGGGGCAGTTCTTC
CASSQGDTRLRGQFF
>TRBJ2-1|TRBV28|TRBD2|NA
TGTGCCAGCACTACTCAAGGGGCCGGGACTAGCGGCAACAATGAGCAGTTCTTC
CASTTQGAGTSGNNEQFF
>TRBJ2-3|TRBV4-3|NA|NA
TGCGCCAGCAGCCAAGACGGACTTGAGATTACTAGCACAGATACGCAGTATTTT
CASSQDGLEITSTDTQYF
>TRBJ2-1|TRBV19|NA|NA
TGTGCCAGTAGTTTGAGACAGGGAGGTTTTGCTGAGCAGTTCTTC
CASSLRQGGFAEQFF
>TRBJ1-5|TRBV4-2|NA|NA
TGTGCCAGCAGTGTGGAGAAAAACAATCAGCCCCAGCATTTT
CASSVEKNNQPQHF
>TRBJ2-3|TRBV6-5|NA|NA
TGTGCCAGCAGTTACCGCCCGTCGTCGGTCACAGATACGCAGTATTTT
CASSYRPSSVTDTQYF
>TRBJ2-7|TRBV27|NA|NA
TGTGCCAGCAGTTCACAGCGGGTACCCTACGAGCAGTACTTC
CASSSQRVPYEQYF
>TRBJ2-7|TRBV11-2|TRBD1|NA
TGTGCCAGCAGCTTGGGGACAGGGTCAAGCGAGCAGTACTTC
CASSLGTGSSEQYF
>TRBJ2-2|TRBV2|NA|NA
TGTGCCAGCAGTGAGGACAGTTTCACCGGGGAGCTGTTTTTT
CASSEDSFTGELFF
>TRBJ2-3|TRBV6-5|NA|NA
TGTGCCAGCAGTAGGCGGGGCGGGGCCACAGATACGCAGTATTTT
CASSRRGGATDTQYF
>TRBJ2-2|TRBV7-6|NA|NA
TGTGCCAGCACCCCTAACAGGGTAATAAGCGGGGAGCTGTTTTTT
CASTPNRVISGELFF
>TRBJ1-1|TRBV6-5|NA|NA
TGTGCCAGCAGTTACTTGGGGGGCACTGAAGCTTTCTTT
CASSYLGGTEAFF
>TRBJ2-7|TRBV4-3|TRBD2|NA
TGCGCCAGCAGCCAAGATGGCGGGGGAACCTACGAGCAGTACTTC
CASSQDGGGTYEQYF